Below are 25 T cell receptor beta chains sequenced from a single sample in a study of Ad26.COV2.S vaccination and SARS-CoV-2 variants. Generated by immunoSEQ multiplex PCR, the TCRdb table keeps only in-frame clones and is missing some. Among roughly 350,000 clones listed, around 89% were seen once. Treatment noted: about 20 received Ad26.COV2.S at low or high dose, single or two shots; roughly five received placebo; per-sample allocation not given. The investigators took samples on day 63 after the first vaccine or placebo injection. The sequenced sample was peripheral blood, obtained in a trial of Ad26.COV2.S vaccine versus placebo. The source is a person between 18 and 65 years old who received the Ad26.COV2.S COVID-19 vaccine or a placebo.

The chain joins TRBV6-2 or TRBV6-3 to TRBJ2-7; the match to TRBD2 covers 11 bases. Germline assignment: CDR1 MNHEY and CDR2 SVGEGT. Unmatched junction bases numbered 4, after V lost 1 base and J lost 2 bases. The CDR3 length is 16 residues. The CDR3 nucleotides read TGTGCCAGCAGTTACTACGGACTAGCGGGCACCTACGAGCAGTACTTC. It yields the protein CASSYYGLAGTYEQYF.

This chain links TRBV4-1 with TRBJ1-1; 10 bases match TRBD1. CDR3 length: 17 residues. In germline, CDR1 is MGHRA, CDR2 YSYEKL. V shed 1 base and J 6 bases; nucleotides not matched to a gene: 11. CDR3 in amino acids: CASSQGLGDRGGSEAFF. In nucleotides, the CDR3 is TGCGCCAGCAGCCAAGGGTTAGGGGACAGGGGTGGGTCTGAAGCTTTCTTT.

J is TRBJ2-7 and V is TRBV11-2, with 9 nucleotides matching TRBD1. Germline assignment: CDR1 SGHAT and CDR2 FQNNGV. V gave up 5 bases and J gave up 3 bases; unmatched junction bases: 5. This CDR3 is built from 14 residues. The CDR3 here is CASSGWDRDYEQYF. The CDR3 DNA reads TGTGCCAGCAGCGGATGGGACAGGGACTACGAGCAGTACTTC. Filled out from reference TRBV11-2 and TRBJ2-7, the complete variable domain reads EAGVAQSPRYKIIEKRQSVAFWCNPISGHATLYWYQQILGQGPKLLIQFQNNGVVDDSQLPKDRFSAERLKGVDSTLKIQPAKLEDSAVYLCASSGWDRDYEQYFGPGTRLTVT.

DNA of the CDR3: TGTGCCTGGAGAATGGGGGGGGCTATTGGAAACACCATATATTTT. Residues: CAWRMGGAIGNTIYF. The chain carries TRBV30 and TRBJ1-3; D is possibly TRBD1 (6 bases). The CDR3 is 15 residues long. V was cut by 3 bases and J by 3 bases, with 15 bases left in between. Per the germline V gene, CDR1 is GTSNPN and CDR2 is SVGIG (reference sequence).

This chain joins TRBV5-5 and TRBJ2-1, with 10 bases matching TRBD2. Germline V gene sequence: CDR1 SGHKS, CDR2 YYEKEE (reference sequence). There are 15 residues in the CDR3. V lost 2 bases, J lost 6 bases, and 5 bases stayed unmatched. CDR3 amino acids: CASSFLQREGNEQFF. CDR3 sequence (DNA): TGTGCCAGCAGCTTTCTCCAGCGGGAGGGCAATGAGCAGTTCTTC.

The chain uses TRBV27 and TRBJ2-7; the match to TRBD2 covers 8 bases. CDR1 is MNHEY and CDR2 is SMNVEV in the germline V gene (reference sequence). Germline trimming cut 4 bases from V and 4 bases from J; bases unmatched to any gene: 6. CDR3 length equals 14 residues. The CDR3: CASSWSGGPYEQYF. The CDR3, as DNA: TGTGCCAGCAGTTGGTCGGGAGGGCCTTACGAGCAGTACTTC.

The chain joins TRBV4-2 to TRBJ2-2, with TRBD2 as a possible D gene (6 bases). The V gene lost 4 bases and the J gene lost 3 bases, with 12 bases spanning the gap. CDR1 is LGHNA, CDR2 YNFKEQ, per germline. The CDR3 covers 15 residues. DNA of the CDR3: TGTGCCAGCAGCCCATCGACTAGTTACACCGGGGAGCTGTTTTTT. It yields the protein CASSPSTSYTGELFF.

CDR3 nucleotide sequence: TGTGCCAGCTCACGGGGAGGGGACTATGGCTACACCTTC. It codes for CASSRGGDYGYTF. This chain joins TRBV18 and TRBJ1-2, with a tentative D call TRBD1 (5 bases). This CDR3 has 13 amino acids. The germline CDR1 and CDR2 sequences are KGHSH and LQKENI. V was trimmed by 4 bases and J by 3 bases, leaving 9 bases between them.

The rearrangement links TRBV18 to TRBJ1-1; 9 bases fit TRBD1. This CDR3 contains 14 residues. Germline lookup yields CDR1 KGHSH and CDR2 LQKENI. V dropped 0 bases and J dropped 6; count of bases not matched to a gene: 2. The CDR3 sequence: CASSPPGQGAEAFF. The CDR3 region has the DNA TGTGCCAGCTCACCACCGGGACAGGGCGCTGAAGCTTTCTTT.

V and J are TRBV5-1 and TRBJ2-7; D is undetermined. In germline, CDR1 is SGHRS, CDR2 YFSETQ. This CDR3 spans 13 amino acids. V was pared by 4 bases and J by 0 bases, with 8 bases between. In DNA form, the CDR3 reads TGCGCCAGCAGCCCAGACAACTCCTACGAGCAGTACTTC. Protein: CASSPDNSYEQYF. Full variable domain (rest looked up from reference TRBV5-1 and TRBJ2-7): KAGVTQTPRYLIKTRGQQVTLSCSPISGHRSVSWYQQTPGQGLQFLFEYFSETQRNKGNFPGRFSGRQFSNSRSEMNVSTLELGDSALYLCASSPDNSYEQYFGPGTRLTVT.

The genes are TRBV19 and TRBJ1-1, with TRBD1 identical over 9 bases. V shed 0 bases, J shed 2 bases, and the junction held 4 bases outside the gene matches. CDR1 LNHDA and CDR2 SQIVND come from the germline V gene (reference sequence). The length of the CDR3 is 16 residues. CDR3 bases: TGTGCCAGTAGTATAGATAGGGACAGGGTTAACACTGAAGCTTTCTTT. Translating it yields CASSIDRDRVNTEAFF.

The chain joins TRBV29-1 to TRBJ1-1; no reliable D call. Trimming shortened V by 5 bases and J by 1 base, and 5 bases separated the two germline ends. Per germline, CDR1 SQVTM and CDR2 ANQGSEA. The CDR3 is 11 residues long. CDR3 DNA sequence: TGCAGCGTTCCCGGGAACACTGAAGCTTTCTTT. Translating it yields CSVPGNTEAFF.

The V and J genes are TRBV28 and TRBJ1-1; D remains unclear. The CDR3 covers 12 residues. Germline V gives CDR1 MDHEN, CDR2 SYDVKM. The V gene lost 7 bases and the J gene lost 1 base, with 7 bases spanning the gap. The CDR3 bases are TGTGCCAGCAAGACACAGAACACTGAAGCTTTCTTT. It codes for CASKTQNTEAFF.

The V call is TRBV15, the J call TRBJ2-2; D gene uncertain. V lost 1 base to trimming and J lost 6 bases, with 9 bases between them. The CDR3 consists of 14 residues. Germline V gene sequence: CDR1 LNHNV, CDR2 YYDKDF (reference sequence). The CDR3 region has the DNA TGTGCCACCAGCAGAGGGGCATTACCCGGGGAGCTGTTTTTT. Protein sequence: CATSRGALPGELFF.

This chain joins TRBV3-1 (or the pseudogene TRBV3-2) and TRBJ1-3; D is unresolved. The CDR3 length is 16 residues. Per the germline V gene, CDR1 is LGHDT and CDR2 is YNNKEL (reference sequence). The V end lost 1 base, the J end lost 0 bases, and 10 bases lay between the germline ends. The CDR3, as DNA: TGTGCCAGCAGCCAAGTATTTGAGAGCTCTGGAAACACCATATATTTT. Translating gives CASSQVFESSGNTIYF.

This clone was counted between two and nine times. Other DNA variants within this sample encode the same CDR3. The chain links TRBV9 to TRBJ2-2; 9 bases are shared with TRBD1. V lost 3 bases, J lost 5 bases, and 5 bases stayed unmatched. The CDR3 loop spans 15 amino acids. The V gene's germline CDR1 is SGDLS and CDR2 YYNGEE. The DNA of the CDR3 is TGTGCCAGCAGCGGGGGACAGGGCCGGACCGGGGAGCTGTTTTTT. This encodes CASSGGQGRTGELFF.

This chain connects TRBV10-3 to TRBJ2-1; the D call may be TRBD1 or TRBD2 (6 bases each). Trimming pared 2 bases from V and 4 bases from J, leaving 12 bases between. The CDR3 is 15 amino acids. Germline V gene lookup returns CDR1 ENHRY and CDR2 SYGVKD. The CDR3 DNA follows: TGTGCCATCAGTGAGAGACTAGGGGGTTACAATGAGCAGTTCTTC. Protein: CAISERLGGYNEQFF.

This clone was detected once. The chain carries TRBV27 and TRBJ2-2; D is unclear. The CDR3 contains 16 residues. The V end was cut by 5 bases, the J end by 0 bases, with 13 bases between. Germline assignment: CDR1 MNHEY and CDR2 SMNVEV (reference sequence). CDR3 nucleotides: TGTGCCAGCAGTGTTTCTAGGGTCCCGAACACCGGGGAGCTGTTTTTT. It translates to CASSVSRVPNTGELFF.

V usage is TRBV4-1 and J usage is TRBJ1-6; 8 bases map to TRBD1. The germline V gene has CDR1 MGHRA and CDR2 YSYEKL. V lost 3 bases to trimming and J lost 7 bases; unmatched junction nucleotides: 11. The CDR3 spans 17 residues. This CDR3 reads CASSHNAGGSGNSPLHF. The CDR3 DNA follows: TGCGCCAGCAGCCACAACGCAGGGGGCTCGGGCAATTCACCCCTCCACTTT.

The chain employs TRBV4-2 and TRBJ1-2; D is undetermined. CDR3 size: 15 residues. The germline V gene encodes CDR1 LGHNA and CDR2 YNFKEQ. Trimming removed 3 bases at V and 0 bases at J, with 11 bases between. In DNA form, the CDR3 reads TGTGCCAGCAGCCAGGAGACACAAGCTAACTATGGCTACACCTTC. Its translation is CASSQETQANYGYTF.

The chain carries TRBV19 and TRBJ2-5; 8 nucleotides match TRBD2. Germline V CDR1 and CDR2: LNHDA, SQIVND (reference sequence). V shed 1 base and J 5 bases; nucleotides not matched to a gene: 12. The CDR3 has 17 residues. The CDR3 region has the DNA TGTGCCAGTAGTATAGGCGGGAGCGGGAGCCCCACGGAGACCCAGTACTTC. Protein: CASSIGGSGSPTETQYF.

The chain combines TRBV5-6 with TRBJ1-2; possibly TRBD1 for D (5 bases). The germline gives CDR1 SGHDT, CDR2 YYEEEE. The CDR3 has 14 amino acids. Between the trimmed V and J ends, which lost 3 bases and 4 bases, there was a span of 13 bases. The CDR3 here is CASSSSRGTYGYTF. In nucleotides, the CDR3 is TGTGCCAGCAGCTCGAGCCGGGGGACCTATGGCTACACCTTC.

This sequence joins TRBV4-3 and TRBJ1-2; TRBD1 agrees at 8 bases. After removal of 1 base from V and 2 bases from J, the junction contained 6 bases not matched to a gene. The CDR3 length is 16 residues. CDR1 and CDR2 (germline): LGHNA, YSLEER. The CDR3 DNA is TGCGCCAGCAGCCAAGTACCACAGGGGGGGAACTATGGCTACACCTTC. This codes for CASSQVPQGGNYGYTF.

A word on this clone: The same CDR3 is also encoded by other DNA sequences in this sample. The chain links TRBV11-2 to TRBJ2-7; D is unresolved. Germline V gene data show CDR1 as SGHAT and CDR2 as FQNNGV. The CDR3 has 11 residues. Trimming took 3 bases from V and 1 from J, leaving 1 base between them. The CDR3 is CASSFSYEQYF. DNA for the CDR3: TGTGCCAGCAGCTTTTCCTACGAGCAGTACTTC.

J is TRBJ1-1 and V is TRBV5-1; D is uncertain. CDR1 and CDR2 (germline): SGHRS, YFSETQ. The CDR3 contains 15 residues. V was cut by 0 bases and J by 6 bases, with 15 bases left in between. CDR3 coding DNA: TGCGCCAGCAGCTTGGCCGGGCCCCGGGAGGCTGAAGCTTTCTTT. Protein sequence: CASSLAGPREAEAFF.